These T cell receptor beta chains were read from a single sample in a study of cytomegalovirus exposure and HLA in healthy donors. Clones were read by immunoSEQ multiplex PCR, and TCRdb kept only the in-frame ones, dropping some. Among fewer than 95,000 clones listed, 73% were seen once. The sample was PBMCs. The receptor source for this set is a woman between 40 and 55 years old in good health and CMV-seropositive. Both conserved end residues are part of each CDR3. A D gene is named only where the DNA matches it firmly. Rows give clone size only sometimes, using once, few, many, or a class for an expanded clone.

j_gene,abundance,d_gene,v_gene,CDR3aa,CDR3nt
TRBJ1-5,once,-,TRBV11-2,CASSLEGALVQPQHF,TGTGCCAGCAGCTTAGAAGGGGCGTTAGTTCAGCCCCAGCATTTT
TRBJ1-1,few,-,TRBV19,CAIPHRDDTEAFF,TGTGCCATTCCACACAGGGACGACACTGAAGCTTTCTTT
TRBJ1-2,once,-,TRBV9,CASSVAVSAGLYGYTF,TGTGCCAGCAGCGTAGCCGTTTCCGCGGGCCTATATGGCTACACCTTC
TRBJ1-2,-,-,TRBV6-6,CASRVPGGKMGYTF,TGTGCCAGCAGGGTTCCGGGGGGCAAAATGGGCTACACCTTC
TRBJ2-3,many,TRBD1,TRBV7-4,CASSSWTGHSADTQYF,TGTGCCAGCAGCTCATGGACAGGGCATAGCGCAGATACGCAGTATTTT
TRBJ1-5,-,-,TRBV27,CASSAQGANQPQHF,TGTGCCAGCAGTGCACAGGGTGCGAATCAGCCCCAGCATTTT
TRBJ2-7,-,-,TRBV11-2,CASPQGYEQYF,TGTGCCAGCCCTCAGGGGTACGAGCAGTACTTC
TRBJ2-1,-,TRBD1,TRBV18,CASSPRTGGYNEQFF,TGTGCCAGCTCACCCCGGACAGGGGGCTACAATGAGCAGTTCTTC
TRBJ2-3,-,-,TRBV10-2,CASTAEVRGWDTQYF,TGCGCCAGCACCGCAGAGGTGCGGGGTTGGGATACGCAGTATTTT
TRBJ1-1,once,TRBD1,TRBV10-3,CAISESTPGGSTEAFF,TGTGCCATCAGTGAGTCGACTCCAGGGGGAAGCACTGAAGCTTTCTTT
TRBJ1-2,-,TRBD1,TRBV7-6,CASSPPGQTYGYTF,TGTGCCAGCAGCCCACCGGGACAGACATATGGCTACACCTTC
TRBJ2-7,-,TRBD2,TRBV27,CASGLAVSYEQYF,TGTGCCAGCGGACTAGCGGTCTCCTACGAGCAGTACTTC
TRBJ2-1,-,TRBD2,TRBV9,CASSVGLAAYNEQFF,TGTGCCAGCAGCGTAGGACTAGCGGCATACAATGAGCAGTTCTTC
TRBJ2-6,-,TRBD1,TRBV5-6,CASSFPGTGIVGANVLTF,TGTGCCAGCAGCTTCCCCGGGACAGGGATAGTCGGGGCCAACGTCCTGACTTTC
TRBJ2-7,-,TRBD2,TRBV27,CASRRAGTSGIHEQYF,TGTGCCAGCAGACGAGCCGGGACTAGCGGGATCCACGAGCAGTACTTC
TRBJ2-3,-,TRBD1,TRBV5-1,CASSLVGQGLDTQYF,TGCGCCAGCAGCTTGGTGGGACAGGGGTTGGATACGCAGTATTTT
TRBJ2-1,-,TRBD2,TRBV7-8,CASSSTSGSSYNEQFF,TGTGCCAGCAGCTCGACTAGCGGGAGCTCCTACAATGAGCAGTTCTTC
TRBJ1-2,-,TRBD1,TRBV30,CAWSGPGGPAVDGYTF,TGTGCCTGGAGTGGCCCAGGGGGCCCCGCTGTGGATGGCTACACCTTC
TRBJ1-4,-,TRBD1,TRBV6-5,CASSGDSEKLFF,TGTGCCAGCAGTGGGGACAGCGAAAAACTGTTTTTT
TRBJ1-2,-,-,TRBV4-3,CASSQGTGTNYGYTF,TGCGCCAGCAGCCAAGGGACGGGGACTAACTATGGCTACACCTTC
TRBJ1-1,-,-,TRBV7-9,CASSLVQVFYTEAFF,TGTGCCAGCAGCTTGGTACAGGTTTTTTACACTGAAGCTTTCTTT
TRBJ1-5,-,TRBD1,TRBV5-1,CASSASTGINQPQHF,TGCGCCAGCAGTGCCTCGACAGGGATCAATCAGCCCCAGCATTTT
TRBJ1-1,-,TRBD1,TRBV6-1,CASSEGGTGGNTEAFF,TGTGCCAGCAGTGAAGGGGGGACAGGGGGGAACACTGAAGCTTTCTTT
TRBJ2-7,once,TRBD2,TRBV4-3,CASSQDWRLAGENYEQYF,TGCGCCAGCAGCCAAGATTGGCGGCTAGCGGGAGAGAATTACGAGCAGTACTTC
TRBJ1-1,-,TRBD1,TRBV2,CASKEFQGQANTEAFF,TGTGCCAGCAAGGAATTCCAGGGACAGGCGAACACTGAAGCTTTCTTT
TRBJ2-7,-,-,TRBV27,CASSFSPLSSSYEQYF,TGTGCCAGCAGTTTTTCCCCCCTCTCGAGCTCCTACGAGCAGTACTTC
TRBJ2-7,-,-,TRBV6-5,CAIGPGGIGEQYF,TGTGCCATCGGGCCAGGGGGGATCGGCGAGCAGTACTTC
TRBJ1-1,-,-,TRBV12-2,CASRLIKSNMGRTEAFF,TGTGCAAGTCGCTTAATCAAGAGTAACATGGGGAGGACTGAAGCTTTCTTT
TRBJ1-5,-,-,TRBV5-6,CASSAINQPQHF,TGTGCCAGCAGCGCGATAAATCAGCCCCAGCATTTT
TRBJ2-1,-,-,TRBV25-1,CASAPGAALLDEQFF,TGTGCCAGCGCTCCGGGAGCAGCCCTCTTGGATGAGCAGTTCTTC
TRBJ2-5,-,TRBD2,TRBV5-6,CASSFLAGGRETQYF,TGTGCCAGCAGCTTCCTAGCGGGGGGGCGTGAGACCCAGTACTTC
TRBJ2-1,-,TRBD2,TRBV7-2,CASSPGLAGGNEQFF,TGTGCCAGCAGCCCGGGACTAGCGGGAGGCAATGAGCAGTTCTTC
TRBJ2-7,-,TRBD2,TRBV4-3,CASSQVWARSGREGEQYF,TGCGCCAGCAGCCAAGTATGGGCCCGAAGCGGGAGGGAGGGCGAGCAGTACTTC
TRBJ1-1,-,-,TRBV29-1,CSVDSPGVGEAFF,TGCAGCGTTGATTCCCCAGGGGTGGGTGAAGCTTTCTTT
TRBJ1-6,-,TRBD1,TRBV7-2,CASRWTGTEWNSPLHF,TGTGCCAGCAGGTGGACCGGGACAGAGTGGAATTCACCCCTCCACTTT
TRBJ2-3,once,TRBD2,TRBV11-3,CASSRGLAGVGWAADTQYF,TGTGCCAGCAGCCGGGGACTAGCGGGAGTGGGTTGGGCCGCAGATACGCAGTATTTT
TRBJ2-3,-,TRBD2,TRBV13,CASSQRLAGGLTDTQYF,TGTGCCAGCAGCCAGCGACTAGCGGGAGGGCTGACAGATACGCAGTATTTT
TRBJ1-6,-,TRBD1,TRBV6-5,CASMGDRGHSPLHF,TGTGCCAGCATGGGAGACAGGGGGCATTCACCCCTCCACTTT
TRBJ1-1,few,TRBD1,TRBV5-5,CASSRDSYTEAFF,TGTGCCAGCAGCAGGGACAGCTACACTGAAGCTTTCTTT
TRBJ2-7,-,-,TRBV30,CAWCGGGSGEQYF,TGTGCCTGGTGTGGGGGGGGCTCAGGCGAGCAGTACTTC
TRBJ2-1,medium-sized,-,TRBV10-1,CASSEGQNTYNEQFF,TGCGCCAGCAGCGAGGGCCAAAATACCTACAATGAGCAGTTCTTC
TRBJ1-4,few,TRBD1,TRBV29-1,CSVELGGTGNRSGEGEKLFF,TGCAGCGTTGAATTGGGTGGGACAGGGAACAGGTCAGGAGAAGGTGAAAAACTGTTTTTT